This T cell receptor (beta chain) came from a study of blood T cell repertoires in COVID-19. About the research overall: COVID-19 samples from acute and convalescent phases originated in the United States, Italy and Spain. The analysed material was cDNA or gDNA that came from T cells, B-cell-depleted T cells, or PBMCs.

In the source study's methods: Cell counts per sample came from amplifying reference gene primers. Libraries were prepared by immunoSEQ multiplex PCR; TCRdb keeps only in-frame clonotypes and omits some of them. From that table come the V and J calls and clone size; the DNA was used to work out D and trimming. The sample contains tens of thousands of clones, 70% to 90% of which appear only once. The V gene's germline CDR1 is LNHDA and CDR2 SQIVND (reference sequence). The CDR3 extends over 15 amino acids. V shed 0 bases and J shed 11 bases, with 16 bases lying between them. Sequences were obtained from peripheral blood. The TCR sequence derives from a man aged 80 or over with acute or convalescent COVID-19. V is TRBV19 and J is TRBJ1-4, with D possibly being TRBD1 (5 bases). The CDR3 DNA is TGTGCCAGTAGTATAGATCTATTGGCGGGGGGGAAACTGTTTTTT. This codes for CASSIDLLAGGKLFF.